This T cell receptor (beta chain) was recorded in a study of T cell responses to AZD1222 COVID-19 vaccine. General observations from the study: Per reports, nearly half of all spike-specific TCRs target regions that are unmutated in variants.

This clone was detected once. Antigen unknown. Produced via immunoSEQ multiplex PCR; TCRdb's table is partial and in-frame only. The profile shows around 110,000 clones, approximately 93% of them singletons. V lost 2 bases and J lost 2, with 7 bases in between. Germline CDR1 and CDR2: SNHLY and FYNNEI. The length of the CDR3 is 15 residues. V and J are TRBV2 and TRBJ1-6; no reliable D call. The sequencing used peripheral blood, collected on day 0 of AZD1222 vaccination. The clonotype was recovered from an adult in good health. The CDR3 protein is CASSETHPYNSPLHF. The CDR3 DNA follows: TGTGCCAGCAGTGAAACGCATCCCTATAATTCACCCCTCCACTTT.